These T cell receptor beta chains were read from a single sample in a study of blood T cells in healthy people across ages. TCRdb ran MiXCR on the 5' RACE reads and lists one entry per CDR3 protein. The table lists 700,000 to 850,000 distinct CDR3 sequences, about 53% of them singletons, with roughly 40% in the top ten. Sequences were obtained from blood. Receptors were obtained from an elderly man in good health. Each CDR3 is given with its conserved first and last residue. D genes are given only for firm matches. Rows may omit the clone size; those that give it use once, few, many or a size class.

TRBV28	TRBJ2-2	many	.	CASSFGTPGELFF
TRBV7-2	TRBJ2-7	few	.	CASSSGGGSSLYEQYF
TRBV28	TRBJ2-4	.	.	CATAKNIQYF
TRBV5-1	TRBJ1-6	.	TRBD1	CASSGTGQGNSPLHF
TRBV28	TRBJ2-4	.	.	CASRSQQGRAKNIQYF
TRBV9	TRBJ2-1	once	TRBD2	CASSVGLAGGTSNEQFF
TRBV28	TRBJ2-7	.	TRBD2	CASSRYGTSGSPRYVEQYF
TRBV7-2	TRBJ2-3	.	.	CASTSSEPGKTDTQYF
TRBV5-1	TRBJ2-3	.	.	CASTIDYTSTDTQYF
TRBV28	TRBJ2-7	.	TRBD2	CASLRSEREQTRTTYEQYF
TRBV28	TRBJ2-7	.	TRBD1	CASSPFTGGISEQYF
TRBV20-1	TRBJ2-1	few	TRBD2	CSAWSASGRNEQFF
TRBV2	TRBJ2-7	.	TRBD2	CASRETPVAGEQYF
TRBV13	TRBJ2-7	.	.	CASSFDTYEQYF
TRBV5-1	TRBJ2-3	.	TRBD2	CASSPGTSGSTYF
TRBV7-9	TRBJ1-5	.	.	CASSPPGNSNQPQHF
TRBV12-3/TRBV12-4	TRBJ2-1	.	TRBD2	CASRTAGTTEFF
TRBV5-1	TRBJ2-5	many	.	CASSSIGLETQYF
TRBV29-1	TRBJ2-5	.	TRBD2	CSVVGGSGRAQETQYF
TRBV2	TRBJ2-1	.	.	CASSQTGRGYNEQFF
TRBV28	TRBJ2-7	.	.	CASTESIPYEQYF
TRBV27	.	.	.	CASSPMDLPYEQYF
TRBV11-2	TRBJ2-4	few	TRBD2	CASSPTGGGKNIQYF
TRBV7-8	TRBJ1-2	.	.	CASSPDINPYGYTF
TRBV6-4	TRBJ2-1	.	.	CASSGGARDEQFF
TRBV20-1	TRBJ2-7	few	TRBD1	CSAISQGDHTYEQYF
TRBV10-3	.	.	TRBD2	CAIRPGIAGLEQYF
TRBV2	TRBJ2-5	once	.	CASRLQSVLQETQYF